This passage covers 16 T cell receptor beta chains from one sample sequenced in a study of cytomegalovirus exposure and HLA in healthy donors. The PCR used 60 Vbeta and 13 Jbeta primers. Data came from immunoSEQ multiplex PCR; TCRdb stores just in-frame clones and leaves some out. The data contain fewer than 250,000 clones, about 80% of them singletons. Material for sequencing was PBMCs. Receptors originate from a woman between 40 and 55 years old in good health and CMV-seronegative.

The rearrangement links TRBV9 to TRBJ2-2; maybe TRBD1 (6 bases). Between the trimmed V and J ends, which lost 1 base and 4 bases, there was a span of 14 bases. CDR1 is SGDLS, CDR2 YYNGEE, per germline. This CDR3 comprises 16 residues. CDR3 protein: CASSVSTGPRTGELFF. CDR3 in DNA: TGTGCCAGCAGCGTATCGACAGGACCGCGCACCGGGGAGCTGTTTTTT.

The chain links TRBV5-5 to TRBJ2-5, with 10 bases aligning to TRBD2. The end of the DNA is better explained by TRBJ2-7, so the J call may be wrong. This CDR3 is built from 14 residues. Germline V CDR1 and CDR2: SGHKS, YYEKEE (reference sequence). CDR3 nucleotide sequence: TGTGCCAGCAGCCCTTCTAGCGGGAGCTACGAGCAGTACTTC. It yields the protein CASSPSSGSYEQYF.

As DNA, the CDR3 is TGTGCCAGCACCCAACGAGTAGCGGACAACTACGAGCAGTACTTC. Protein sequence: CASTQRVADNYEQYF. V and J are TRBV7-2 and TRBJ2-7, with a possible D match to TRBD2 (6 bases). V lost 7 bases and J lost 3, with 19 bases in between. CDR3 length equals 15 residues. Germline V gives CDR1 SGHTA, CDR2 FQGNSA.

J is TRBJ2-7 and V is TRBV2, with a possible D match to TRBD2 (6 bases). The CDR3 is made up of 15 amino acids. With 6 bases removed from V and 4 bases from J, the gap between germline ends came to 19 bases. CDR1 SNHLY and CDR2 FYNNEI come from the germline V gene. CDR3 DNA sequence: TGTGCCAGCAGGGGAGACAACTCGCGGGGATACGAGCAGTACTTC. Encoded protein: CASRGDNSRGYEQYF.

The CDR3 nucleotides are TGTGCCAGCAGTAGGGACACGGGTAAGACGGGCGAGCAGTACTTC. It encodes CASSRDTGKTGEQYF. The gene calls are TRBV2 and TRBJ2-7; tentative D call: TRBD1 (6 bases). From germline, CDR1 is SNHLY and CDR2 FYNNEI. This CDR3 contains 15 residues. V lost 5 bases and J lost 6, with 20 bases in between.

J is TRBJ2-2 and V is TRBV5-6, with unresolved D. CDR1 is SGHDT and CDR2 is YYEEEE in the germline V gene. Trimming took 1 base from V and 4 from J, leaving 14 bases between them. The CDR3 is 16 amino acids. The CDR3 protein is CASSLFRGRGTGELFF. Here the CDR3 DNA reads TGTGCCAGCAGCTTGTTCCGAGGCAGAGGCACCGGGGAGCTGTTTTTT.

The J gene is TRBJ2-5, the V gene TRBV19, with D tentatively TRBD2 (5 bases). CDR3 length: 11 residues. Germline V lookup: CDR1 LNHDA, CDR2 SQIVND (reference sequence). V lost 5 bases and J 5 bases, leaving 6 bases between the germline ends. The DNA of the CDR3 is TGTGCCAGTAGTCCGGGGGAGACCCAGTACTTC. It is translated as CASSPGETQYF.

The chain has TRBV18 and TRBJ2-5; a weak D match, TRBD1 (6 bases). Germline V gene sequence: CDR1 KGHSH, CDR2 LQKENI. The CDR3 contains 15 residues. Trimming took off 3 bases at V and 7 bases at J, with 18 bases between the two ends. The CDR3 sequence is CASSPTGGRVGTQYF. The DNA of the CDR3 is TGTGCCAGCTCACCGACAGGTGGAAGGGTAGGGACCCAGTACTTC.

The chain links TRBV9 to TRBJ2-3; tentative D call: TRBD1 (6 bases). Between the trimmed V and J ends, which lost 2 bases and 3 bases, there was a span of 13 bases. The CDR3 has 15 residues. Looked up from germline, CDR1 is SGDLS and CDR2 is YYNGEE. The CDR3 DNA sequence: TGTGCCAGCAGCGTGTCAGGGGCAGTAACAGATACGCAGTATTTT. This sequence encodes CASSVSGAVTDTQYF.

The CDR3 loop is CATSRGRSTSGSSRDTQYF. DNA for the CDR3: TGTGCCACCAGCAGAGGCAGGAGTACTAGCGGGTCCTCCCGAGATACGCAGTATTTT. The chain combines TRBV15 with TRBJ2-3; 9 positions match TRBD2. Losses at the gene ends were 1 base for V and 5 bases for J; bases not matched to a gene: 16. Germline V gives CDR1 LNHNV, CDR2 YYDKDF (reference sequence). This CDR3 comprises 19 residues. The entire variable domain, with the rest obtained from reference TRBV15 and TRBJ2-3, is as follows: DAMVIQNPRYQVTQFGKPVTLSCSQTLNHNVMYWYQQKSSQAPKLLFHYYDKDFNNEADTPDNFQSRRPNTSFCFLDIRSPGLGDTAMYLCATSRGRSTSGSSRDTQYFGPGTRLTVL.

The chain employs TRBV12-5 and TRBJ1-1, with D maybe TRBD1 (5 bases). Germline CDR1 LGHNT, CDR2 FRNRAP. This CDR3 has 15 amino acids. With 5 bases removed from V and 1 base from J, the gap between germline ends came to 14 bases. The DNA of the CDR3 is TGTGCTAGTGGTCTCCAGGGCATAACGAACACTGAAGCTTTCTTT. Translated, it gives CASGLQGITNTEAFF. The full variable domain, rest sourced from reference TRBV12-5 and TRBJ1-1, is DARVTQTPRHKVTEMGQEVTMRCQPILGHNTVFWYRQTMMQGLELLAYFRNRAPLDDSGMPKDRFSAEMPDATLATLKIQPSEPRDSAVYFCASGLQGITNTEAFFGQGTRLTVV.

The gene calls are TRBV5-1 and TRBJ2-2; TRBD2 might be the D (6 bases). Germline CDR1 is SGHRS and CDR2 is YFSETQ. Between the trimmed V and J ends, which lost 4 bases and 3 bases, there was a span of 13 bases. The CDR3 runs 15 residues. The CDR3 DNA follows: TGCGCCAGCAGCCTGGGACTTGGTGACACCGGGGAGCTGTTTTTT. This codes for CASSLGLGDTGELFF.

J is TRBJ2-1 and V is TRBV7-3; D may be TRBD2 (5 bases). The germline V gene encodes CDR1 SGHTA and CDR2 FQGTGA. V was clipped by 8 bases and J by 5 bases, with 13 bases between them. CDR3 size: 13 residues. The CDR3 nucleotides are TGTGCCAGCTCACGGGGAAGAAACAATGAGCAGTTCTTC. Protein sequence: CASSRGRNNEQFF.

CDR3 loop: CASSQDGLAGEGAKNIQYF. The CDR3 nucleotides read TGCGCCAGCAGCCAAGATGGGCTAGCGGGAGAGGGAGCCAAAAACATTCAGTACTTC. The gene calls are TRBV4-1 and TRBJ2-4; 10 positions agree with TRBD2. CDR1 and CDR2 (germline): MGHRA, YSYEKL. The CDR3 has 19 residues. V was clipped by 0 bases and J by 0 bases; unmatched bases: 8.

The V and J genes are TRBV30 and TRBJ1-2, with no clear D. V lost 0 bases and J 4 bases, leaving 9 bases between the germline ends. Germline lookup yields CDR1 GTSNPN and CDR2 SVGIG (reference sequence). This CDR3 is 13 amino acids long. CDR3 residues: CAWSVAGFYGYTF. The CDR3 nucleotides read TGTGCCTGGAGTGTAGCGGGTTTCTATGGCTACACCTTC.

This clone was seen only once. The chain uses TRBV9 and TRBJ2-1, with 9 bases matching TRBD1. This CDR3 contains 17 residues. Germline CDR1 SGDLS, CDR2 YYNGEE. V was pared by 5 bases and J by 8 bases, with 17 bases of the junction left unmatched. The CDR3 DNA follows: TGTGCCAGCAGTCCCGGGACAGGGCCTCGCAGGGGTGATGAGCAGTTCTTC. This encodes CASSPGTGPRRGDEQFF.